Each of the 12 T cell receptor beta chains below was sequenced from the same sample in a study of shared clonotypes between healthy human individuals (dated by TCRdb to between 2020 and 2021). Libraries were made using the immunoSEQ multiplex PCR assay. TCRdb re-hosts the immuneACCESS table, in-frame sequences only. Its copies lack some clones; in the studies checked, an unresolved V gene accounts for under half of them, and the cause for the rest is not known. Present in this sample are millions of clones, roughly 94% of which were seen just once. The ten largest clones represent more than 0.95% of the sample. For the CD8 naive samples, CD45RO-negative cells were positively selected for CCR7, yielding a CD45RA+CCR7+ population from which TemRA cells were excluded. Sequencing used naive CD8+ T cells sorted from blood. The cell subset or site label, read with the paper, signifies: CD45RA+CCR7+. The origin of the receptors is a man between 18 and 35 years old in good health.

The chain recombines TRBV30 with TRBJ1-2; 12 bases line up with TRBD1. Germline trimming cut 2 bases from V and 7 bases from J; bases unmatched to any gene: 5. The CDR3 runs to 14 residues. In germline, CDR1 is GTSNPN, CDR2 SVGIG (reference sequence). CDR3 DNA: TGTGCCTGGAGTCCGGGACAGGGGGCTAGTGGCTACACCTTC. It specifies CAWSPGQGASGYTF.

The CDR3 DNA is TGTGCCAGCAGTTACCACGACGGGTACGAGCAGTACTTC. Protein: CASSYHDGYEQYF. The chain carries TRBV6-6 and TRBJ2-7; D unresolved. The ends were cut back, 2 bases at V and 4 bases at J, with 9 bases in the middle. This CDR3 has 13 residues. Germline CDR1 reads MNHNY; CDR2 reads SVGAGI (reference sequence).

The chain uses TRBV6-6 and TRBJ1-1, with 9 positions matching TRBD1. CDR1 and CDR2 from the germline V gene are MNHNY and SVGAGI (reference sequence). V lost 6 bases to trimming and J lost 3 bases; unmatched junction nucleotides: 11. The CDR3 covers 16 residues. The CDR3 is CASSETGGALDTEAFF. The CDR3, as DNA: TGTGCCAGCAGCGAAACAGGGGGCGCATTAGACACTGAAGCTTTCTTT.

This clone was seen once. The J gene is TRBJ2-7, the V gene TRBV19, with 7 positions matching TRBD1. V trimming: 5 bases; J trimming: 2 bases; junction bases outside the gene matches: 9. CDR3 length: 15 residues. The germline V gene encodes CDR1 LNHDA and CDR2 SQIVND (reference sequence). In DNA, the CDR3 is TGTGCCAGTAGTCAAAAATCCGGGACAGCCTACGAGCAGTACTTC. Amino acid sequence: CASSQKSGTAYEQYF.

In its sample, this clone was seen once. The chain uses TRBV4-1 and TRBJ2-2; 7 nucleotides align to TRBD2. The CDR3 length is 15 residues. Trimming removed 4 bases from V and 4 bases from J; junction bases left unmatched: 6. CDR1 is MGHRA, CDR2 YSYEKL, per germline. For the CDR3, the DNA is TGCGCCAGCAGCCTCCGTGGGGGGGTCACCGGGGAGCTGTTTTTT. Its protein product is CASSLRGGVTGELFF.

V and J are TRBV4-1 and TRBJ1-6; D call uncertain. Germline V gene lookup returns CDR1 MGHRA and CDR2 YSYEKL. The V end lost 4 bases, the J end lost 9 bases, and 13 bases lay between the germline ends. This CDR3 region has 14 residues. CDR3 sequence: CASSLSTLSSPLHF. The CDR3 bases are TGCGCCAGCAGCCTATCGACCCTCAGTTCACCCCTCCACTTT.

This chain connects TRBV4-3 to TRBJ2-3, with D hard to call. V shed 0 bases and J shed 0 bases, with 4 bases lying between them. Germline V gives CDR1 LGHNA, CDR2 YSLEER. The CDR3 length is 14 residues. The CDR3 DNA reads TGCGCCAGCAGCCAAGATACCAGCACAGATACGCAGTATTTT. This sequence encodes CASSQDTSTDTQYF.

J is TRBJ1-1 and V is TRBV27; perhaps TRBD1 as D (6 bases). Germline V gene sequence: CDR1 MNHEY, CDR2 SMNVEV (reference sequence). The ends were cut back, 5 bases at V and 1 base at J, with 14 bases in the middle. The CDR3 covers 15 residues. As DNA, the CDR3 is TGTGCCAGCAGTCTAGGGCCGGGGGCGAACACTGAAGCTTTCTTT. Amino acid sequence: CASSLGPGANTEAFF.

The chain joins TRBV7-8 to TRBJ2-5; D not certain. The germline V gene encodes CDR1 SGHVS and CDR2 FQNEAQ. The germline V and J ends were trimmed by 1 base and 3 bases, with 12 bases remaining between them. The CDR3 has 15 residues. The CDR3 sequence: CASSLVPTEKETQYF. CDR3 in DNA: TGTGCCAGCAGCTTAGTACCGACGGAAAAAGAGACCCAGTACTTC.

This CDR3 is CASSIGFLSYEQYF. The CDR3 DNA is TGTGCCAGTAGTATCGGCTTCCTATCCTACGAGCAGTACTTC. The chain combines TRBV19 with TRBJ2-7; D call uncertain. Trimming took 3 bases from V and 1 from J, leaving 10 bases between them. Germline lookup yields CDR1 LNHDA and CDR2 SQIVND (reference sequence). This CDR3 has 14 amino acids.

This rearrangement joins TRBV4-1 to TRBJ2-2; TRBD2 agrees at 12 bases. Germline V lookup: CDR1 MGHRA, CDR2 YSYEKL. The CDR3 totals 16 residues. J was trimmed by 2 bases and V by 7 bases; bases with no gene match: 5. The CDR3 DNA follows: TGCGCCAGCACCCAGGGACTAGCGGGCAACACCGGGGAGCTGTTTTTT. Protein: CASTQGLAGNTGELFF.

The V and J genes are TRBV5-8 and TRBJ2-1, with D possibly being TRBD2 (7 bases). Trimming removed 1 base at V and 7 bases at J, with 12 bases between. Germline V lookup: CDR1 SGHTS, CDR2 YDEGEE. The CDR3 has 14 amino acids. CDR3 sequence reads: CASSLRGGLNEQFF. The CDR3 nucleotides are TGTGCCAGCAGCTTGAGGGGGGGTTTGAATGAGCAGTTCTTC.